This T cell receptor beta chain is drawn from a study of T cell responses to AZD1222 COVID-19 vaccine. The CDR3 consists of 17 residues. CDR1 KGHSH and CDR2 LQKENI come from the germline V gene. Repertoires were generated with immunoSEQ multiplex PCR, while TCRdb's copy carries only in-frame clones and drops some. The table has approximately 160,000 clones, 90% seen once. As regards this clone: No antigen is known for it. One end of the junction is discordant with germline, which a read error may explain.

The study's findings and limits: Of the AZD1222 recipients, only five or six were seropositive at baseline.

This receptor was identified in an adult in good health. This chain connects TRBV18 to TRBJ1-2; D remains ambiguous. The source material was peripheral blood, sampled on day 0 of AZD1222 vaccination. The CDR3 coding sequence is TGTGCCAGCTCACCACTGAAAGGAGGCCCCCGAAACTACGGCTACACCTTC. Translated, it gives CASSPLKGGPRNYGYTF.